This T cell receptor (beta chain) derives from a study of cytomegalovirus exposure and HLA in healthy donors. Whole-study results and caveats: Later analysis associated a missense DCLRE1C variant with TCR beta V- and J-gene trimming. Links to common viral pathogens appeared, in a later analysis, for several of the most significant clusters.

The primer mix had 60 Vbeta and 13 Jbeta primers. Using immunoSEQ multiplex PCR, the repertoire was profiled, and TCRdb retains in-frame clones only, with some absent. The data contain some 200,000 clones, about three quarters of them singletons. V was clipped by 1 base and J by 4 bases, with 14 bases between them. Germline V gene lookup returns CDR1 GTSNPN and CDR2 SVGIG (reference sequence). The CDR3 consists of 15 residues. For this clone: Its antigen is currently unknown.

The rearrangement links TRBV30 to TRBJ2-1, with D uncertain. Source material: PBMCs. This clonotype originated in a woman in her sixties in good health and CMV-seropositive. CDR3 amino acids: CAWSGVSSVYNEQFF. In DNA, the CDR3 is TGTGCCTGGAGTGGTGTAAGTTCAGTTTACAATGAGCAGTTCTTC.